These 13 T cell receptor beta chains came from one sample sequenced in a study of blood T cells in healthy people across ages (dated by TCRdb to 2013 to 2016). To prepare the library, 5' RACE was applied. The sequencer listed for this sample is Illumina HiSeq 2500. A second 7 to 11 cycle PCR used a sample-barcoded 5' primer and a J-beta primer mix. The public reads were run again by TCRdb, first through fastp at Q25 and then through MiXCR, and only productive beta chains were kept. Rows with one shared CDR3 protein collapse into an entry with the most common genes and DNA. Across this sample there are around 800,000 distinct CDR3 sequences, with under 45% seen only once. The top ten clonotypes cover roughly 19% of the sample. The specimen sequenced was blood. Source of these receptors: a man in his sixties in good health.

This sequence joins TRBV14 and TRBJ2-5, with D perhaps matching TRBD2 (6 bases). The CDR3 length is 14 residues. Trimming stripped 0 bases from V and 11 bases from J, with 16 bases between. CDR1 SGHDN and CDR2 FVKESK come from the germline V gene. CDR3 sequence (DNA): TGTGCCAGCAGCCAAGATTGGGGGGTCCATGAGCAGTACTTC. Amino acids: CASSQDWGVHEQYF.

This chain links TRBV7-8 with TRBJ2-2, with no clear D. Germline lookup yields CDR1 SGHVS and CDR2 FQNEAQ. CDR3 length equals 14 residues. Trimming stripped 2 bases from V and 1 base from J, with 5 bases between. The CDR3 DNA reads as TGTGCCAGCAGCTTAATCCAGAACACCGGGGAGCTGTTTTTT. This encodes CASSLIQNTGELFF.

The genes are TRBV6-2 or TRBV6-3 and TRBJ1-1; 7 positions agree with TRBD1. Trimming removed 7 bases from V and 1 base from J; junction bases left unmatched: 12. The CDR3 is made up of 16 amino acids. CDR1 MNHEY and CDR2 SVGEGT come from the germline V gene. CDR3 DNA sequence: TGTGCCAGCACCGACAGGGATAGGGGGAAGAACACTGAAGCTTTCTTT. Its translation is CASTDRDRGKNTEAFF.

The chain links TRBV12-3 or TRBV12-4 to TRBJ2-1; tentatively, D is TRBD2 (6 bases). V lost 8 bases and J 5 bases, leaving 19 bases between the germline ends. The CDR3 runs to 15 residues. For the CDR3, the DNA is TGTGCCAGCCGGTTAGGGGCGGGGTCCCACAATGAGCAGTTCTTC. Its translation is CASRLGAGSHNEQFF.

This clonotype has only a few counts. This chain uses TRBV7-9 with TRBJ1-2, with D possibly matching TRBD1 (5 bases). CDR1 and CDR2 from the germline V gene are SEHNR and FQNEAQ (reference sequence). Trimming stripped 1 base from V and 2 bases from J, with 8 bases between. This CDR3 has 14 amino acids. The CDR3 loop is CASSLVAGNYGYTF. The CDR3 nucleotides are TGTGCCAGCAGCTTAGTAGCAGGGAACTATGGCTACACCTTC.

The chain uses TRBV7-9 and TRBJ2-2; D is possibly TRBD1 (6 bases). The CDR3 contains 16 residues. V was cut by 9 bases and J by 0 bases, with 17 bases left in between. Germline CDR1 SEHNR, CDR2 FQNEAQ (reference sequence). The CDR3, as DNA: TGTGCCAGTCAGCAATGGACAGACACGAACACCGGGGAGCTGTTTTTT. Protein sequence: CASQQWTDTNTGELFF.

This chain connects TRBV20-1 to TRBJ2-3; 12 bases agree with TRBD2. The germline V gene has CDR1 DFQATT and CDR2 SNEGSKA (reference sequence). The CDR3 contains 14 residues. V shed 0 bases, J shed 6 bases, and the junction held 1 base outside the gene matches. The CDR3 loop reads CSARETSGGDTQYF. The DNA of the CDR3 is TGCAGTGCTAGAGAAACTAGCGGGGGGGATACGCAGTATTTT.

This clonotype was counted a few times. This chain connects TRBV5-6 to TRBJ2-5; D may match TRBD1 or TRBD2 (6 bases each). The CDR3 consists of 18 residues. The V end lost 0 bases, the J end lost 3 bases, and 21 bases lay between the germline ends. The germline V gene has CDR1 SGHDT and CDR2 YYEEEE. The CDR3 reads CASSLGWDTDRGKETQYF. In DNA, the CDR3 is TGTGCCAGCAGCTTGGGCTGGGACACCGATCGGGGGAAAGAGACCCAGTACTTC.

The chain has TRBV20-1 and TRBJ2-7, with D perhaps TRBD2 (6 bases). CDR1 DFQATT and CDR2 SNEGSKA come from the germline V gene (reference sequence). V lost 6 bases and J lost 6, with 18 bases in between. The CDR3 is made up of 13 amino acids. The CDR3, as DNA: TGCAGTGCGATAGGGAGGTTGCTCGTCGAGCAGTACTTC. Amino acids: CSAIGRLLVEQYF.

This chain connects TRBV20-1 to TRBJ2-2; the D gene could be TRBD1 or TRBD2 (6 bases each). The germline V gene encodes CDR1 DFQATT and CDR2 SNEGSKA (reference sequence). V dropped 3 bases and J dropped 1 base, with 12 bases sitting between them. There are 15 residues in the CDR3. CDR3 in DNA: TGCAGTGCTAGTTCCGCGGGACAGAACACCGGGGAGCTGTTTTTT. It specifies CSASSAGQNTGELFF.

This clonotype was found many times. The chain uses TRBV6-6 and TRBJ2-5; weak D call: TRBD1 (5 bases). CDR1 is MNHNY, CDR2 SVGAGI, per germline (reference sequence). The germline V and J ends were trimmed by 6 bases and 5 bases, with 16 bases remaining between them. The CDR3 loop spans 14 amino acids. The DNA for the CDR3 is TGTGCCAGCAGCCTCGGACGTGGGGCGGAGACCCAGTACTTC. Residues: CASSLGRGAETQYF.

The chain combines TRBV7-2 with TRBJ2-3; D assignment may be TRBD1 or TRBD2 (8 bases each). The length of the CDR3 is 17 residues. The ends were cut back, 6 bases at V and 1 base at J, with 20 bases in the middle. Germline CDR1 is SGHTA and CDR2 is FQGNSA. The CDR3 nucleotides are TGTGCCAGCAGGCCCAGGGGGCGAGCGGGGGGCACAGATACGCAGTATTTT. Its translation is CASRPRGRAGGTDTQYF.

Points on this clonotype: A much larger clone is a single base away; this may be a read error. V is TRBV7-8 and J is TRBJ1-2, with a tentative D call TRBD1 (5 bases). The CDR3 runs to 15 residues. The germline gives CDR1 SGHVS, CDR2 FQNEAQ. In DNA, the CDR3 is TGTGCCAGCAGCTTAGTGGCCGGGCGGGACTATTGCTACACCTTC. Translating it yields CASSLVAGRDYCYTF.